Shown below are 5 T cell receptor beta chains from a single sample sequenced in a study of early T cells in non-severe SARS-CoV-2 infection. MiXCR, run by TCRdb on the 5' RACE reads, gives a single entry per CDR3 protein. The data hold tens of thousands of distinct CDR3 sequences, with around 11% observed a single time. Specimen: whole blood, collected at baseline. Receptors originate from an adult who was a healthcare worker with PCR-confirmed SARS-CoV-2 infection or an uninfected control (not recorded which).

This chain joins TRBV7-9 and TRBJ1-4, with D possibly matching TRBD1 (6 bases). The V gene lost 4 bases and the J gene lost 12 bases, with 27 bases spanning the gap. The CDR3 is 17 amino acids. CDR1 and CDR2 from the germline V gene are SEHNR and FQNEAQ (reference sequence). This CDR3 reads CASSSPPLGQGRGELFF. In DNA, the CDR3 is TGTGCCAGCAGCTCCCCCCCCCTAGGGCAGGGGAGAGGGGAACTGTTTTTT.

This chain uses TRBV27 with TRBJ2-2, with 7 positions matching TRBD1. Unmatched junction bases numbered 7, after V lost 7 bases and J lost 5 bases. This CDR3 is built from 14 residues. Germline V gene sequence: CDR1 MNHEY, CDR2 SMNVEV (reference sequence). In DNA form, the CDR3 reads TGTGCCAGCAATACAGGGGCTTGGACCGGGGAGCTGTTTTTT. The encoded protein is CASNTGAWTGELFF.

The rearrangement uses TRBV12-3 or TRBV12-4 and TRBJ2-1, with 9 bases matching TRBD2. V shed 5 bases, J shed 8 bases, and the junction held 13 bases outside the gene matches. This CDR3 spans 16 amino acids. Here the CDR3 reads CASSHVGAGGPYEQFF. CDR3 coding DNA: TGTGCCAGCAGTCACGTTGGGGCGGGGGGGCCCTATGAGCAGTTCTTC.

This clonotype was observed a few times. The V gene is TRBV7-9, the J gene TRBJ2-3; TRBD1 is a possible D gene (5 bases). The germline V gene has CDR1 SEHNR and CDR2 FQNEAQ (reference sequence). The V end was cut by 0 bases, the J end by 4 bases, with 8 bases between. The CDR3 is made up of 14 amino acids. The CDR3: CASSLAGAADTQYF. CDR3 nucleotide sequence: TGTGCCAGCAGCTTAGCAGGGGCAGCAGATACGCAGTATTTT.

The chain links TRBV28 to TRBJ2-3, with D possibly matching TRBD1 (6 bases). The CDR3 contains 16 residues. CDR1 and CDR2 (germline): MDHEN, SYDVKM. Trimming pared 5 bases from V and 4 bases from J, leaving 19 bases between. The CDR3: CASSQNLYNRADTQYF. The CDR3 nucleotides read TGTGCCAGCAGTCAAAATCTCTATAACAGGGCAGATACGCAGTATTTT.